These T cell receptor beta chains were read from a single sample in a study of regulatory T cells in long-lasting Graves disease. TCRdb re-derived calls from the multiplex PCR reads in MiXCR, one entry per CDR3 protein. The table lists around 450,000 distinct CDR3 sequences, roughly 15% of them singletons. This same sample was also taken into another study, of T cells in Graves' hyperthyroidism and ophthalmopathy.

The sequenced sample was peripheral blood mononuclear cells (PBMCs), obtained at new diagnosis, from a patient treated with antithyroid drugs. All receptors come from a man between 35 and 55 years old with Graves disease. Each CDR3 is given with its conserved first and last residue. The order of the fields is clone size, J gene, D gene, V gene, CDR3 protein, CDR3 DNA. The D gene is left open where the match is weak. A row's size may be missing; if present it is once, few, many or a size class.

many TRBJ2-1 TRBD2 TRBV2 CASHGGGARGVQNEQFF TGTGCCAGCCATGGGGGAGGGGCTCGAGGAGTCCAGAATGAGCAGTTCTTC
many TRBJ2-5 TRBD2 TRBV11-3 CASSLEMASGRETQYF TGTGCCAGCAGCTTAGAAATGGCTAGCGGGAGAGAGACCCAGTACTTC
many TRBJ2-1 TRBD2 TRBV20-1 CSASRLAGLAYNEQFF TGCAGTGCTTCCAGACTAGCGGGGCTCGCCTACAATGAGCAGTTCTTC
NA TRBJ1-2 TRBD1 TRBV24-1 CATSGFSKTGGADGYTF TGTGCCACCAGCGGTTTCAGCAAGACAGGGGGCGCAGATGGCTACACCTTC
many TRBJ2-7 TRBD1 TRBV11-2 CASSDRQGSETYEQYF TGTGCCAGCAGCGACCGACAGGGTTCGGAAACCTACGAGCAGTACTTC
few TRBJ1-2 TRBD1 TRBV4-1 CASSLLPGQGMGYTF TGCGCCAGCAGCCTGCTTCCCGGACAGGGGATGGGCTACACCTTC
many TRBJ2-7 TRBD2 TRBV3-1 CASSQGLAGVGEQYF TGTGCCAGCAGCCAAGGACTAGCGGGAGTTGGCGAGCAGTACTTC
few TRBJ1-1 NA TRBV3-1 CASSQLTGIRAFF TGTGCCAGCAGCCAACTCACAGGGATTCGGGCTTTCTTT
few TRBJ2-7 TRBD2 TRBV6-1 CASRPKPGLAVGEQYF TGTGCCAGCAGGCCAAAACCGGGACTAGCGGTGGGGGAGCAGTACTTC
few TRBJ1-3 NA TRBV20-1 CSARDPRGASGNTIYF TGCAGTGCTAGAGATCCGAGGGGCGCCTCTGGAAACACCATATATTTT
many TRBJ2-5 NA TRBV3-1 CASSQDNSQETQYF TGTGCCAGCAGCCAAGACAACAGCCAAGAGACCCAGTACTTC
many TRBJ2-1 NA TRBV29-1 CSPRSANSPSDEQFF TGCAGCCCACGGTCAGCTAACTCACCGTCGGATGAGCAGTTCTTC
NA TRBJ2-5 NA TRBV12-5 CASGWGWETQYF TGTGCTAGTGGTTGGGGCTGGGAGACCCAGTACTTC
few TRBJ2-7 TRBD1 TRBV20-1 CSAPRTGGDEQYF TGCAGTGCTCCTCGGACAGGGGGCGATGAGCAGTACTTC
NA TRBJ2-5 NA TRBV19 CASSSPGIKETQYF TGTGCCAGTAGTAGCCCTGGCATTAAAGAGACCCAGTACTTC
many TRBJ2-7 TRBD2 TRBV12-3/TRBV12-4 CASSRTRSHEQYF TGTGCCAGCAGTAGGACTAGGAGTCACGAGCAGTACTTC
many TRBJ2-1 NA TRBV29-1 CSVEGVTASSYNEQFF TGCAGCGTTGAAGGGGTGACAGCAAGCTCCTACAATGAGCAGTTCTTC
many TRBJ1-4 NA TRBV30 CAWRVGGLEEKLFF TGTGCCTGGAGGGTCGGAGGGCTTGAAGAAAAACTGTTTTTT